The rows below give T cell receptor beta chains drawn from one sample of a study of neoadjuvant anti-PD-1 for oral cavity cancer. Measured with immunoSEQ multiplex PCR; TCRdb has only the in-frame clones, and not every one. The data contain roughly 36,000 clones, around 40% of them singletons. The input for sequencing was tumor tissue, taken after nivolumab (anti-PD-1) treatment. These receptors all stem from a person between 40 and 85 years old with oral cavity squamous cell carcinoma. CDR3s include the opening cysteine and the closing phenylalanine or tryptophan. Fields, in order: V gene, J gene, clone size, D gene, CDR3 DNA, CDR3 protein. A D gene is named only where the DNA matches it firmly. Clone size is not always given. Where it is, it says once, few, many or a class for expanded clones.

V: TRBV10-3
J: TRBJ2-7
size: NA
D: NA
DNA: TGTGCCATCAGTGAGGGCGGGACGGCCTACGAGCAGTACTTC
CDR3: CAISEGGTAYEQYF

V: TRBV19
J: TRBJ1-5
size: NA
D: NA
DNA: TGTGCCAGTAGTCGAGGTCCCCTGGGAACGACTAAAGCTACTGGCAATCAGCCCCAGCATTTT
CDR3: CASSRGPLGTTKATGNQPQHF

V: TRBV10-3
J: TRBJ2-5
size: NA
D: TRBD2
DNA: TGTGCCATCAGTGCGGGACTAGCGGGAGTAGACGAGACCCAGTACTTC
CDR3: CAISAGLAGVDETQYF

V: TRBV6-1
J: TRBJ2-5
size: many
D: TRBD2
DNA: TGTGCCAGCAGTGGTCAAACTAGCGGCCAAGAGACCCAGTACTTC
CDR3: CASSGQTSGQETQYF

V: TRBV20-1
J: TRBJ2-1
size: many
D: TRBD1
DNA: TGCAGTGCTACAGGGGGCAATGAGCAGTTCTTC
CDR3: CSATGGNEQFF

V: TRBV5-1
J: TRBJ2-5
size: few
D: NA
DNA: TGCGCCAGCAGCCCTGGGACGGAGACCCAGTACTTC
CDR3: CASSPGTETQYF

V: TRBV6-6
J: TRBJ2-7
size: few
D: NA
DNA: TGTGCCAGCAGTTACTCGATTGGGAGGCTGGACTACGAGCAGTACTTC
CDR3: CASSYSIGRLDYEQYF

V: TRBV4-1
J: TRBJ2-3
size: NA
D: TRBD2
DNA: TGCGCCAGCAGCCACCGAATACTAGCGGGAGGCCCCCTTCTTACGCAGTATTTT
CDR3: CASSHRILAGGPLLTQYF

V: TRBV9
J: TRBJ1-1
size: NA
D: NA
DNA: TGTGCCAGCAGCCTCGACAGCTACACTGAAGCTTTCTTT
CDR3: CASSLDSYTEAFF

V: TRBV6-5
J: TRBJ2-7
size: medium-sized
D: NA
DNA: TGTGCCAGCAGGGAAGGAGTCTCCGAGCAGTACTTC
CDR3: CASREGVSEQYF

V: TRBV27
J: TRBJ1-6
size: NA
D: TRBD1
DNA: TGTGCCAGCACCGGGACAGGGGGGTTTACTTCACCCCTCCACTTT
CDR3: CASTGTGGFTSPLHF

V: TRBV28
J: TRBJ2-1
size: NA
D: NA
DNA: TGTGCCAGCAGTTTCCCAGGGAATTACAATGAGCAGTTCTTC
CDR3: CASSFPGNYNEQFF

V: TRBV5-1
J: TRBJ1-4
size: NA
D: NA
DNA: TGCGCCAGCAGCTTGGGTTCGTGGGGTCCGGATGAAAAACTGTTTTTT
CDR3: CASSLGSWGPDEKLFF

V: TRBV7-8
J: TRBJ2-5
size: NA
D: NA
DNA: TGTGCCAGCAGCTTAGCGGGGACTGGACAAGAGACCCAGTACTTC
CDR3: CASSLAGTGQETQYF

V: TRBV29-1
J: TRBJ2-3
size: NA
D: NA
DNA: TGCAGCGTAACGTCCGGGACAAGCACAGATACGCAGTATTTT
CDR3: CSVTSGTSTDTQYF

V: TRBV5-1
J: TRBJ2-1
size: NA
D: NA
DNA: TGCGCCAGCAGCTTTGGGGCCCAATCCTACAATGAGCAGTTCTTC
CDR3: CASSFGAQSYNEQFF

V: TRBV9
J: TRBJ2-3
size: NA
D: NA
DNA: TGTGCCAGCAGCGTAGCGGACCCCACAGATACGCAGTATTTT
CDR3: CASSVADPTDTQYF

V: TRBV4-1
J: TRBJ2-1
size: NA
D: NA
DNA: TGCGCCAGCAGGTGGGAAGATGGCTACAATGAGCAGTTCTTC
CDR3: CASRWEDGYNEQFF

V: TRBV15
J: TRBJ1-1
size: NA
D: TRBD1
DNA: TGTGCCACCAGCAGCCGGGACAGGGATGATAACACTGAAGCTTTCTTT
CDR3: CATSSRDRDDNTEAFF

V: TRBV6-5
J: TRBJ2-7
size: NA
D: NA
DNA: TGTGCCAGCAGTTACCAAGGGGGTAGCTCCTACGAGCAGTACTTC
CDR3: CASSYQGGSSYEQYF

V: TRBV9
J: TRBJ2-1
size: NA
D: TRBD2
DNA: TGTGCCAGCAGCGTATTAGCGGGGAACTACAATGAGCAGTTCTTC
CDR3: CASSVLAGNYNEQFF

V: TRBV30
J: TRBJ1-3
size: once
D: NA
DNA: TGTGCCTCGACTGACCGGGAACCTACGGGGGGAAACACCATATATTTT
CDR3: CASTDREPTGGNTIYF

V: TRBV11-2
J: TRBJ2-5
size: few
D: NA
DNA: TGTGCCAGCAGCTCCAGGGTAGGGGGGGAGACCCAGTACTTC
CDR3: CASSSRVGGETQYF

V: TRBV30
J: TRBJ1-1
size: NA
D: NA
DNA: TGTGCCTGGAGTGGGTCTATTCAGGCAGACGCTGAAGCTTTCTTT
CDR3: CAWSGSIQADAEAFF

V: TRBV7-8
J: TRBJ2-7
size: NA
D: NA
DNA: TGTGCCAGCAGCTTAGATAGAAACTACGAGCAGTACTTC
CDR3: CASSLDRNYEQYF

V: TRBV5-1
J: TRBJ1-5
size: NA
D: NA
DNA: TGCGCCAGCAGCGCAGGGGACGGCAATCAGCCCCAGCATTTT
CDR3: CASSAGDGNQPQHF

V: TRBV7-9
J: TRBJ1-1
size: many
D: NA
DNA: TGTGCCAGCAGCCATCAGACAGCTGAAGCTTTCTTT
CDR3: CASSHQTAEAFF

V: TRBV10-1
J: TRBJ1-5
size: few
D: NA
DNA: TGCGCCAGCAGGAGAGGTGTGCTTAATCAGCCCCAGCATTTT
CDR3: CASRRGVLNQPQHF

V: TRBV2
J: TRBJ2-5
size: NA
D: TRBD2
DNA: TGTGCCAGCAGTACTAGCGGGGGGGCCCGGGAGACCCAGTACTTC
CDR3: CASSTSGGARETQYF

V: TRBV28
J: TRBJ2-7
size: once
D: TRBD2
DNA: TGTGCCAGCACCCCATCCCTATCTAGCGGGAAGGGTTACGAGCAGTACTTC
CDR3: CASTPSLSSGKGYEQYF

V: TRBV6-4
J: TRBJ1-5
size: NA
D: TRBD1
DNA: TGTGCCAGCGGGGGGTGGGGACAGGGCGATAATCAGCCCCAGCATTTT
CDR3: CASGGWGQGDNQPQHF

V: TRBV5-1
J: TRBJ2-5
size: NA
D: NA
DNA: TGCGCCAGCAGCGGTCGCGGGGGAAGGGGGGAGACCCAGTACTTC
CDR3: CASSGRGGRGETQYF

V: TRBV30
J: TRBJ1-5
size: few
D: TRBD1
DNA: TGTGCCTGGAGCATGGGACAGGGTCATCAGCCCCAGCATTTT
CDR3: CAWSMGQGHQPQHF

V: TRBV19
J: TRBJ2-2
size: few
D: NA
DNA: TGTGCCAGACGGGGGGAGCTGTTTTTT
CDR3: CARRGELFF

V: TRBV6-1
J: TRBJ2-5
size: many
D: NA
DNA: TGTGCCAGCAGTGAAGCGAGCTACGGAGTAGAGACCCAGTACTTC
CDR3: CASSEASYGVETQYF

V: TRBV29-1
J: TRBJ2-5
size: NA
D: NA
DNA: TGCAGCGTTGTTGTCGGCAGGTCGCAAGAGACCCAGTACTTC
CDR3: CSVVVGRSQETQYF

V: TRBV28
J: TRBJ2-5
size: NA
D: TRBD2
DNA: TGTGCCAGCACAGCGGGAGGCCATGGAGAGACCCAGTACTTC
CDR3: CASTAGGHGETQYF

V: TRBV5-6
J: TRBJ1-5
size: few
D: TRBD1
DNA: TGTGCCAGCAGCTTGGGGGGACAGATCTTAAATCAGCCCCAGCATTTT
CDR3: CASSLGGQILNQPQHF

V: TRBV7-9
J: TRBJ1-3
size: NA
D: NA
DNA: TGTGCCAGCAGCTTAGCTGGAGGGACCGGCGGAAACACCATATATTTT
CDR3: CASSLAGGTGGNTIYF

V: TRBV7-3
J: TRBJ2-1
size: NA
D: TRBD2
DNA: TGTGCCAGCAGCTTAGAAGCGGGAGCCCACAATGAGCAGTTCTTC
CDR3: CASSLEAGAHNEQFF

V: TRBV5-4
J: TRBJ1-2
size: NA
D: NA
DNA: TGTGCCAGCAGTCGTGATGAGAGTATCTATGGCTACACCTTC
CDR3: CASSRDESIYGYTF

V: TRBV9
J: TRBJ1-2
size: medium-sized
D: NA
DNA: TGTGCCAGCACCCTAGGTGGGGACTATGGCTACACCTTC
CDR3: CASTLGGDYGYTF

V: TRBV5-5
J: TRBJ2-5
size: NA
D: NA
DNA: TGCGCCAGCAGCCAGGGACATGGGATCCAGGAGACCCAGTACTTC
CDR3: CASSQGHGIQETQYF

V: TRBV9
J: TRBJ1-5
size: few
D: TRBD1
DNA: TGTGCCAGCAGCGCCGGACAGGGGGCTATTCAGCCCCAGCATTTT
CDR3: CASSAGQGAIQPQHF

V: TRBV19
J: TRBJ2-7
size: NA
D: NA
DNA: TGTGCCTCCCAACGTTCCGGGAGAGGGTCCTACGAGCAGTACTTC
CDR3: CASQRSGRGSYEQYF

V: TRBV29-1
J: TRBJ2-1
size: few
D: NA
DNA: TGCAGCGTGCAAGACCGTACCGTGTCCTACAATGAGCAGTTCTTC
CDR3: CSVQDRTVSYNEQFF

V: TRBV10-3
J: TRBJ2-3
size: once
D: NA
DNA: TGTGCCATCAGTGAGTCTACCACAGATACGCAGTATTTT
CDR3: CAISESTTDTQYF

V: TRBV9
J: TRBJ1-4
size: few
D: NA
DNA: TGTGCCAGCAGCGTAGCCCCGGGAGATAATGAAAAACTGTTTTTT
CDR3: CASSVAPGDNEKLFF

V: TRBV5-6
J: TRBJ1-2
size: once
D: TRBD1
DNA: TGTGCCAGCAGCTCAGACAGGGGGTTGGGTGGCTACACCTTC
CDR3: CASSSDRGLGGYTF

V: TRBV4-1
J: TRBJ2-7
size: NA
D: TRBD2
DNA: TGCGCCAGCAGCCAAGGCCTGGAGAGCGGGGGGTTTGGGGAGCAGTACTTC
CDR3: CASSQGLESGGFGEQYF

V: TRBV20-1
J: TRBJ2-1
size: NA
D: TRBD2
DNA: TGCAGTGCTCGGACTAGCAACGAGCAGTTCTTC
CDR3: CSARTSNEQFF

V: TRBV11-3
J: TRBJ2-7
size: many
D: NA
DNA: TGTGCCAGCAGCGACGATCTAGACGAGCAGTACTTC
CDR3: CASSDDLDEQYF

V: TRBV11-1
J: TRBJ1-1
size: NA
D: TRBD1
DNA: TGTGCCAGCAGCCCGGGACAGCAAGAAGCTTTCTTT
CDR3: CASSPGQQEAFF

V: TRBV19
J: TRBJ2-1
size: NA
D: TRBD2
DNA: TGTGCCAGTAGTATGTCAGCGGGAGACTACAATGAGCAGTTCTTC
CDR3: CASSMSAGDYNEQFF

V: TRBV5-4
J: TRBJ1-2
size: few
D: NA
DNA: TGTGCCAGCAGCTTGGCCGGGGTAATCGGATATGGCTACACCTTC
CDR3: CASSLAGVIGYGYTF

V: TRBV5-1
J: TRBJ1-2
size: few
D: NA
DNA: TGCGCCAGCAGCTTGGGAGTCGGGACCAACTATGGCTACACCTTC
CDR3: CASSLGVGTNYGYTF